This T cell receptor beta chain was retrieved from a study of OX40 agonist ivuxolimab in advanced cancers. For the study at large: Those enrolled were approximately 78% male, with a mean age of approximately 60 years and ages from roughly 20 to 90. It was permissible to have had prior anti-PD-1, anti-PD-L1 or anti-CTLA-4 therapy, and about 40% had some.

This table comes from immunoSEQ multiplex PCR, and its TCRdb copy is limited to in-frame clones, with some not included. Altogether 70,000 or so clones are present, about 90% being singletons, with the ten largest covering roughly 2.1%. Germline values: CDR1 SGHTA, CDR2 FQGNSA. The V and J ends lost 6 bases and 4 bases respectively, with 19 bases between them. The CDR3 is 15 residues long. This TCR was recovered from an adult with an advanced solid tumor such as melanoma, head and neck, liver or kidney cancer. The material was CD4+ or CD8+ T cells sorted from blood, obtained in a trial of the OX40 agonist ivuxolimab. The chain has TRBV7-2 and TRBJ2-7; TRBD1 or TRBD2 may be the D gene (5 bases each). For the CDR3, the DNA is TGTGCCAGCAGTTCCGGGTGGGGGAACGTATACGAGCAGTACTTC. This gives the protein CASSSGWGNVYEQYF.